Listed here is a single T cell receptor (beta chain). Its antigen is currently unknown. A junction end diverges from the germline sequence, so it may reflect a read error. These data are taken from a study of human CD4 T cells and Enterobacteriaceae. Some clones are missing from TCRdb's copy, which holds only in-frame ones; the method was immunoSEQ multiplex PCR. The sample yields fewer than 35,000 clones, 80% to 90% seen once. The memory gate held CD4+ cells that were not CD45RA+CCR7+CD95- naive cells, over 95% pure. Before sorting, cells positive for CD8, CD14, CD16, CD56, CD19 or bright CD25 were removed. Germline CDR1 is KGHSH and CDR2 is LQKENI. The CDR3 loop spans 15 amino acids. General study findings and limits: Ex vivo clonotype reactivity was inferred only by sequence matching.

The sample was memory CD4+ T cells from blood. The TCR was taken from a human donor in good health. V gene TRBV18 combines with J gene TRBJ2-5; 7 nucleotides match TRBD1. The CDR3 region has the DNA TGTGCCAGCTCACTGGATCCGGGACAGCAAGTGACCCAGTACTTC. It specifies CASSLDPGQQVTQYF.